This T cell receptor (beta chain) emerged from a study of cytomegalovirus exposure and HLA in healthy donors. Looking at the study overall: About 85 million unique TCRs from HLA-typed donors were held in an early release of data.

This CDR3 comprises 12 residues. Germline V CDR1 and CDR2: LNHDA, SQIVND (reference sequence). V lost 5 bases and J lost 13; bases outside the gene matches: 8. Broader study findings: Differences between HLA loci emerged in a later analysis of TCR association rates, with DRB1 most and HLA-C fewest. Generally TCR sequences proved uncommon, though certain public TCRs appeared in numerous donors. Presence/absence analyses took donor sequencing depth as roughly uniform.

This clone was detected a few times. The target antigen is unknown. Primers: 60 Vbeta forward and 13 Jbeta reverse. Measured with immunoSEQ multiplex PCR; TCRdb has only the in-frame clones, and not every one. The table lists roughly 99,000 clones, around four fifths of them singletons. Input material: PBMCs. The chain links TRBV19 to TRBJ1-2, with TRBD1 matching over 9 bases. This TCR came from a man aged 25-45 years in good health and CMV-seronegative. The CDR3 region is CASSSWTGVGTF. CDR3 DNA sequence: TGTGCCAGTAGTTCGTGGACAGGGGTTGGCACCTTC.